This T cell receptor (beta chain) is drawn from a study of blood T cell repertoires in COVID-19. Study context: Samples of COVID-19 (acute and convalescent) were obtained from the United States, Italy and Spain.

CDR1 is LGHNA and CDR2 is YNFKEQ in the germline V gene. V shed 5 bases and J 3 bases; nucleotides not matched to a gene: 6. There are 14 residues in the CDR3. This clone was observed a handful of times. In the source study's methods: Nucleated cell counts were estimated from reference gene primer amplification. The method was immunoSEQ multiplex PCR; TCRdb's version includes in-frame clones alone and lacks a portion of them. D and trimming were read from the DNA, whereas the V and J calls and clone size are those reported in that table. The repertoire has some 270,000 clones, almost 85% of them found once; the top ten carry approximately 9.1%. Residents of 20 to 25 US areas, aged about 18 to 95 years, made up the participants. Participant-reported clinical history was the basis for cohort assignment.

This chain joins TRBV4-2 and TRBJ2-7; TRBD1 matches at 8 bases. Material for sequencing was PBMCs or T cells enriched from blood (not recorded which). This TCR came from a woman in her fifties or sixties with acute COVID-19. CDR3 in amino acids: CASSAGTGNYEQYF. The CDR3 nucleotides are TGTGCCAGCAGCGCCGGGACAGGAAACTACGAGCAGTACTTC.